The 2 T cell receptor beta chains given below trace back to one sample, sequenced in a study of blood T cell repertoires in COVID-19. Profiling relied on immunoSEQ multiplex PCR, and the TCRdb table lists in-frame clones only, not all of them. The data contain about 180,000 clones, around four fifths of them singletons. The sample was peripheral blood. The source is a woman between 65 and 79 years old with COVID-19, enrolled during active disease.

This CDR3 is CASSFGLAGAAYEQYF. The CDR3 bases are TGTGCCAGCAGCTTCGGACTAGCGGGAGCCGCCTACGAGCAGTACTTC. This chain connects TRBV5-6 to TRBJ2-7; the match to TRBD2 covers 13 bases. CDR1 is SGHDT, CDR2 YYEEEE, per germline. With V trimmed by 2 bases and J by 2 bases, 4 bases remained unmatched. CDR3 length: 16 residues.

Here the CDR3 DNA reads TGTGCCAGCAGGCCCCAGGGCTATGGCTACACCTTC. Residues: CASRPQGYGYTF. The J gene is TRBJ1-2, the V gene TRBV6-4; a weak D match, TRBD1 (5 bases). Germline-derived CDR1 and CDR2 are MRHNA and SNTAGT. The CDR3 length is 12 residues. Trimming took off 6 bases at V and 4 bases at J, with 9 bases between the two ends.